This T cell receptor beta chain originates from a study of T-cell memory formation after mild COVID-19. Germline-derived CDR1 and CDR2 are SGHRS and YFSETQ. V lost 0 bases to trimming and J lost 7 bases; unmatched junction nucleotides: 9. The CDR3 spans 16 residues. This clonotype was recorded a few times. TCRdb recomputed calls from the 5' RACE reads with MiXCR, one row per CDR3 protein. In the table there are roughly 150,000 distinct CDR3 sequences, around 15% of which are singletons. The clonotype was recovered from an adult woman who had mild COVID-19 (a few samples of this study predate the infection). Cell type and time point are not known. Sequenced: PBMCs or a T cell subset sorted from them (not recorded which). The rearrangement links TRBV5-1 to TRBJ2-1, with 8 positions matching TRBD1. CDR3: CASSLGDRHFENEQFF. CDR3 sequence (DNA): TGCGCCAGCAGCTTGGGGGACAGGCACTTCGAAAATGAGCAGTTCTTC. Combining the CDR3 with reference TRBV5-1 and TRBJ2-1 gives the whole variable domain KAGVTQTPRYLIKTRGQQVTLSCSPISGHRSVSWYQQTPGQGLQFLFEYFSETQRNKGNFPGRFSGRQFSNSRSEMNVSTLELGDSALYLCASSLGDRHFENEQFFGPGTRLTVL.